These 22 T cell receptor beta chains came from one sample sequenced in a study of T cell responses to AZD1222 COVID-19 vaccine. The repertoire was sequenced with immunoSEQ multiplex PCR; TCRdb's copy has only in-frame clones and lacks some. The table records more than 45,000 clones, approximately 84% of them present only once. The starting material was peripheral blood, obtained on day 0 of AZD1222 vaccination. These receptor sequences come from an adult in good health.

The V and J genes are TRBV5-4 and TRBJ2-3; TRBD2 might be the D (6 bases). The CDR3 extends over 14 amino acids. V was clipped by 2 bases and J by 10 bases, with 17 bases between them. Germline V gene lookup returns CDR1 SGHNT and CDR2 YYREEE (reference sequence). The CDR3 sequence is CASSFPSGDSAQYF. CDR3 nucleotides: TGTGCCAGCAGCTTTCCCTCTGGGGACTCGGCGCAGTATTTT. Full variable domain (rest looked up from reference TRBV5-4 and TRBJ2-3): ETGVTQSPTHLIKTRGQQVTLRCSSQSGHNTVSWYQQALGQGPQFIFQYYREEENGRGNFPPRFSGLQFPNYSSELNVNALELDDSALYLCASSFPSGDSAQYFGPGTRLTVL.

This clone was observed once. The rearrangement uses TRBV29-1 and TRBJ1-3; TRBD1 is a possible D gene (6 bases). This CDR3 is 14 amino acids long. The V end was cut by 7 bases, the J end by 0 bases, with 13 bases between. Germline lookup yields CDR1 SQVTM and CDR2 ANQGSEA. The DNA of the CDR3 is TGCAGCGCCGTAGGGGGTCTCTCTGGAAACACCATATATTTT. Its translation is CSAVGGLSGNTIYF.

Written as DNA, the CDR3 is TGTGCCAGCAGTTACTCGCGAGGGCTCGGGGCCAACGTCCTGACTTTC. This encodes CASSYSRGLGANVLTF. The chain is built from TRBV6-5 and TRBJ2-6; tentatively, D is TRBD2 (5 bases). Trimming removed 0 bases at V and 4 bases at J, with 10 bases between. Germline V gene lookup returns CDR1 MNHEY and CDR2 SVGAGI. The CDR3 is 16 amino acids.

CDR3 in DNA: TGTGCCAGCAGCCGAGGGGGATCTAGCGGGAGCGGAAGTGAGCAGTTCTTC. This encodes CASSRGGSSGSGSEQFF. The chain links TRBV7-8 to TRBJ2-1; TRBD2 matches 10 bases. Germline V gene lookup returns CDR1 SGHVS and CDR2 FQNEAQ. The CDR3 is 17 residues long. The V segment lost 5 bases and the J segment 9 bases; nucleotides outside the gene matches: 16.

J is TRBJ2-7 and V is TRBV5-4; 10 bases map to TRBD1. CDR1 and CDR2 from the germline V gene are SGHNT and YYREEE (reference sequence). V shed 4 bases and J 3 bases; nucleotides not matched to a gene: 4. The CDR3 spans 14 residues. CDR3 sequence (DNA): TGTGCCAGCAGCCAGGACAGGGGGAGCTACGAGCAGTACTTC. This sequence encodes CASSQDRGSYEQYF.

The V call is TRBV18, the J call TRBJ1-1, with a tentative D call TRBD1 (6 bases). The ends were cut back, 3 bases at V and 1 base at J, with 12 bases in the middle. The CDR3 is 15 amino acids. Germline values: CDR1 KGHSH, CDR2 LQKENI. The CDR3 sequence: CASSPRTETNTEAFF. As DNA, the CDR3 is TGTGCCAGCTCACCCAGGACAGAGACGAACACTGAAGCTTTCTTT. Complete variable domain (other parts from reference TRBV18 and TRBJ1-1): NAGVMQNPRHLVRRRGQEARLRCSPMKGHSHVYWYRQLPEEGLKFMVYLQKENIIDESGMPKERFSAEFPKEGPSILRIQQVVRGDSAAYFCASSPRTETNTEAFFGQGTRLTVV.

The gene calls are TRBV10-2 and TRBJ2-1, with 8 bases that match TRBD1. Trimming at V came to 6 bases and at J to 8 bases, leaving 9 bases not matched to a gene. Germline V gives CDR1 WSHSY, CDR2 SAAADI. This CDR3 is built from 14 residues. The CDR3 is CASSPGQVRYEQFF. The CDR3 DNA reads as TGCGCCAGCAGCCCGGGACAGGTCAGGTATGAGCAGTTCTTC.

The chain employs TRBV5-1 and TRBJ1-2; 8 nucleotides line up with TRBD1. The CDR3 runs 15 residues. CDR1 and CDR2 from the germline V gene are SGHRS and YFSETQ. V shed 0 bases, J shed 4 bases, and the junction held 5 bases outside the gene matches. The DNA for the CDR3 is TGCGCCAGCAGCTTGGACAGGGGGAGCTTCTATGGCTACACCTTC. Encoded protein: CASSLDRGSFYGYTF. The full variable domain, in which reference TRBV5-1 and TRBJ1-2 provide the parts outside the CDR3, is KAGVTQTPRYLIKTRGQQVTLSCSPISGHRSVSWYQQTPGQGLQFLFEYFSETQRNKGNFPGRFSGRQFSNSRSEMNVSTLELGDSALYLCASSLDRGSFYGYTFGSGTRLTVV.

Only a few counts were recorded for this clone. The CDR3 spells CATSRDHTTNTEAFF. CDR3 in DNA: TGTGCCACCAGCAGAGACCATACAACGAACACTGAAGCTTTCTTT. This sequence joins TRBV15 and TRBJ1-1; D is ambiguous. V lost 0 bases to trimming and J lost 1 base, with 9 bases between them. The CDR3 totals 15 residues. CDR1 is LNHNV and CDR2 is YYDKDF in the germline V gene (reference sequence).

V is TRBV27 and J is TRBJ2-5; a weak D match, TRBD2 (6 bases). This CDR3 is built from 14 residues. Germline loops: CDR1 MNHEY, CDR2 SMNVEV (reference sequence). Trimming stripped 8 bases from V and 6 bases from J, with 19 bases between. This CDR3 reads CASASLVGGKTQYF. The DNA of the CDR3 is TGTGCCAGCGCCTCCCTTGTGGGAGGCAAGACCCAGTACTTC.

The genes are TRBV27 and TRBJ2-5; no definite D call. Germline assignment: CDR1 MNHEY and CDR2 SMNVEV (reference sequence). The CDR3 is made up of 17 amino acids. Deletions cut 2 bases from V and 2 bases from J, with 18 bases between. The CDR3 here is CASSLGRGFSIQETQYF. The CDR3 nucleotides are TGTGCCAGCAGTTTAGGTAGAGGCTTCTCCATACAAGAGACCCAGTACTTC.

The chain carries TRBV2 and TRBJ2-5, with 8 bases matching TRBD2. The CDR3 loop spans 14 amino acids. CDR1 and CDR2 from the germline V gene are SNHLY and FYNNEI. V trimming: 1 base; J trimming: 5 bases; junction bases outside the gene matches: 3. The chain's CDR3 is CASSEGTSTETQYF. DNA for the CDR3: TGTGCCAGCAGTGAAGGGACTAGCACGGAGACCCAGTACTTC. Together with reference TRBV2 and TRBJ2-5, the CDR3 gives the full variable domain: EPEVTQTPSHQVTQMGQEVILRCVPISNHLYFYWYRQILGQKVEFLVSFYNNEISEKSEIFDDQFSVERPDGSNFTLKIRSTKLEDSAMYFCASSEGTSTETQYFGPGTRLLVL.

The rearrangement joins TRBV19 to TRBJ1-2; tentative D call: TRBD1 (6 bases). V shed 1 base and J shed 7 bases, with 19 bases lying between them. The CDR3 is 16 amino acids. Germline V gene data show CDR1 as LNHDA and CDR2 as SQIVND (reference sequence). The CDR3 region has the DNA TGTGCCAGTAGTATAGTGGAACAGGGAGGCGTGAGTGGCTACACCTTC. This sequence encodes CASSIVEQGGVSGYTF.

This CDR3 reads CASSEIAVARHGNEQFF. CDR3 in DNA: TGCGCCAGCAGCGAGATAGCCGTAGCGCGCCATGGCAATGAGCAGTTCTTC. This rearrangement joins TRBV4-1 to TRBJ2-1, with D possibly TRBD2 on 5 matching bases. Trimming removed 5 bases from V and 6 bases from J, with 23 bases in between. The CDR3 sequence is 17 residues long. From germline, CDR1 is MGHRA and CDR2 YSYEKL.

The chain links TRBV27 to TRBJ1-5; the D is unclear. Deletions cut 1 base from V and 4 bases from J, with 11 bases between. This CDR3 has 15 residues. Germline lookup yields CDR1 MNHEY and CDR2 SMNVEV (reference sequence). This CDR3 reads CASSLFARPNQPQHF. The CDR3 DNA is TGTGCCAGCAGTTTATTCGCCAGACCTAATCAGCCCCAGCATTTT.

The chain couples TRBV25-1 to TRBJ1-4, with D possibly TRBD1 on 5 matching bases. Trimming left V 2 bases short and J 4 bases short, with 11 bases between. The germline CDR1 and CDR2 sequences are MGHDK and SYGVNS. The length of the CDR3 is 15 residues. CDR3 sequence reads: CASSEPGRHNEKLFF. In nucleotides, the CDR3 is TGTGCCAGCAGTGAACCGGGACGGCATAATGAAAAACTGTTTTTT.

This sequence joins TRBV16 and TRBJ2-1; D perhaps matches TRBD1 (6 bases). Between the trimmed V and J ends, which lost 2 bases and 6 bases, there was a span of 11 bases. The CDR3 length is 14 residues. The germline V gene encodes CDR1 KGHSY and CDR2 FQNENV. The CDR3 here is CASSQEGQTNEQFF. The DNA of the CDR3 is TGTGCCAGCAGCCAAGAAGGACAGACCAATGAGCAGTTCTTC.

This clone appeared a few times. This chain uses TRBV30 with TRBJ1-4; tentatively, D is TRBD1 (5 bases). The germline CDR1 and CDR2 sequences are GTSNPN and SVGIG (reference sequence). This CDR3 is 12 amino acids long. Trimming pared 2 bases from V and 10 bases from J, leaving 11 bases between. DNA of the CDR3: TGTGCCTGGAGTACCAGGGTAGCAAAACTGTTTTTT. Amino acid sequence: CAWSTRVAKLFF.

J is TRBJ1-2 and V is TRBV5-1, with a tentative D call TRBD1 (6 bases). Germline V lookup: CDR1 SGHRS, CDR2 YFSETQ. The CDR3 length is 14 residues. V lost 4 bases to trimming and J lost 4 bases, with 14 bases between them. Written as DNA, the CDR3 is TGCGCCAGCAGCCGAGGGGGAGAGGCCTATGGCTACACCTTC. This sequence encodes CASSRGGEAYGYTF.

J is TRBJ2-7 and V is TRBV4-1, with D possibly TRBD2 on 5 matching bases. The CDR3 is 14 amino acids. Germline CDR1 reads MGHRA; CDR2 reads YSYEKL. The V end was cut by 2 bases, the J end by 12 bases, with 20 bases between. CDR3 nucleotide sequence: TGCGCCAGCAGCCAAACCGGAACCCCCCGGGGTGCGTACTTC. Protein product: CASSQTGTPRGAYF.

This sequence joins TRBV11-2 and TRBJ2-3, with 9 bases aligning to TRBD1. V lost 4 bases and J lost 1; bases outside the gene matches: 9. Germline loops: CDR1 SGHAT, CDR2 FQNNGV. The CDR3 has 17 amino acids. CDR3 residues: CASSYAGQGFGTDTQYF. The DNA of the CDR3 is TGTGCCAGCAGCTACGCCGGACAGGGGTTTGGCACAGATACGCAGTATTTT.

The V call is TRBV30, the J call TRBJ2-7, with TRBD2 matching over 7 bases. Germline V lookup: CDR1 GTSNPN, CDR2 SVGIG (reference sequence). There are 15 residues in the CDR3. V gave up 0 bases and J gave up 3 bases; unmatched junction bases: 8. CDR3 region: CAWSVLGGSGYEQYF. The CDR3 bases are TGTGCCTGGAGTGTACTGGGGGGGAGCGGCTACGAGCAGTACTTC.